These T cell receptor beta chains were read from a single sample in a study of CD8 T cells in ankylosing spondylitis. One entry per CDR3 protein results from TCRdb running MiXCR on the 5' RACE reads. The table records approximately 290,000 distinct CDR3 sequences, roughly 20% of them present only once. Sequenced sample: blood, either unsorted or a sorted T cell fraction (not recorded which). These receptors originate from a female donor with ankylosing spondylitis or in good health (not recorded which). The conserved cysteine and the conserved F or W are not part of the CDR3 here.

j_call: TRBJ2-7; v_call: TRBV7-2; cdr3_aa: ASSLRGREQY
j_call: TRBJ2-1; v_call: TRBV12-3/TRBV12-4; cdr3_aa: ASSFGTGGPINEQF
j_call: TRBJ2-7; v_call: TRBV20-1; cdr3_aa: SAPGASGEQY
j_call: TRBJ2-3; v_call: TRBV4-3; cdr3_aa: ASSPLGAGREADTQY
j_call: TRBJ1-1; v_call: TRBV29-1; cdr3_aa: SVAQGGNTEAF
j_call: TRBJ1-2; v_call: TRBV7-9; cdr3_aa: ASSFTISGTGGHVNYGYT
j_call: TRBJ2-1; v_call: TRBV20-1; cdr3_aa: SPVLPGGNEQF
j_call: TRBJ2-7; v_call: TRBV20-1; cdr3_aa: SVKGPGTGTYEQY
j_call: TRBJ2-5; v_call: TRBV4-3; cdr3_aa: ASSHELRAPQEETQY
j_call: TRBJ2-5; v_call: TRBV12-5; cdr3_aa: ASGLPRDSQY
j_call: TRBJ2-7; v_call: TRBV20-1; cdr3_aa: SVRTSGGWREQY
j_call: TRBJ1-5; v_call: TRBV2; cdr3_aa: ASSEIRDRAPGQPQH
j_call: TRBJ2-3; v_call: TRBV20-1; cdr3_aa: SAQTGYGTQY
j_call: TRBJ2-7; v_call: TRBV20-1; cdr3_aa: SASLSDYYEQY
j_call: TRBJ2-7; v_call: TRBV5-5; cdr3_aa: ASRRPGQGDFYEQY
j_call: TRBJ1-2; v_call: TRBV12-3/TRBV12-4; cdr3_aa: AIQVLTNYGYT
j_call: TRBJ2-6; v_call: TRBV6-5; cdr3_aa: ASTVPGANVLT
j_call: TRBJ2-1; v_call: TRBV6-1; cdr3_aa: ASRSLAGVGEQF
j_call: TRBJ1-1; v_call: TRBV2; cdr3_aa: ASGGNRADEAF
j_call: TRBJ1-6; v_call: TRBV28; cdr3_aa: ASSPLGTAGSPLH
j_call: TRBJ1-3; v_call: TRBV27; cdr3_aa: ASSSGGAGNTIY
j_call: TRBJ2-1; v_call: TRBV20-1; cdr3_aa: SASKLRNEQF
j_call: TRBJ2-7; v_call: TRBV20-1; cdr3_aa: SANGGTYEQY
j_call: TRBJ2-1; v_call: TRBV9; cdr3_aa: ASSVAGTSGRAREQF
j_call: TRBJ2-3; v_call: TRBV3-1; cdr3_aa: ASSRFRGLDLDTQY
j_call: TRBJ2-7; v_call: TRBV20-1; cdr3_aa: SARDRGRRIYEQY
j_call: TRBJ2-7; v_call: TRBV6-1; cdr3_aa: ASSTGTGIGYEQY
j_call: TRBJ2-1; v_call: TRBV20-1; cdr3_aa: SAFTDRALLEQF
j_call: TRBJ1-3; v_call: TRBV15; cdr3_aa: ATSTSNGNTIY
j_call: TRBJ2-7; v_call: TRBV29-1; cdr3_aa: SVRDRGGYEQY
j_call: TRBJ1-5; v_call: TRBV20-1; cdr3_aa: SARDSGVGQPQH
j_call: TRBJ2-3; v_call: TRBV4-3; cdr3_aa: ASSQEGDTQY
j_call: TRBJ2-7; v_call: TRBV27; cdr3_aa: ASSTVLSSYEQY